This T cell receptor (beta chain) originates from a study of T cells in narcolepsy listed by TCRdb under 2018. General notes on the study: The study enrolled patients with narcolepsy type 1 or type 2 (NT1, NT2) together with healthy control donors. The study sought autoreactive T cells targeting hypocretin neuron self-antigens (hypocretin, TRIB2) in narcolepsy patients, using TCR Vbeta sequencing to track clonotypes in blood and CSF.

For TCR Vbeta sequencing, memory CD4+ T cells were sorted ex vivo from the peripheral blood of both healthy controls and narcolepsy patients. Relative to germline, V is 7 bases shorter and J is 0 bases shorter, with 5 bases between their ends. CDR1 and CDR2 were assigned from the germline V gene as SGHRS and YFSETQ. Counted from cysteine to phenylalanine, this CDR3 has 11 amino acids. Only the CDR3 DNA stays, 33 bases, in frame from base 1. Comments on this clone: No antigen is known for it. There are no base qualities to consult, and no much larger clone falls within one base.

The paper as a whole reports these results and caveats: No sequences matching autoreactive T cell clones were contained in some blood memory CD4+ repertoires from patients and controls. Autoreactive clonotypes were reported to be detected serially in the blood of the same patients and of different patients, but not in the blood of healthy controls. Plots comparing CSF and blood CD4+ T cell clonotypes from the same patient highlighted HCRT-specific and TRIB2-specific autoreactive clonotypes. Numbers of sequenced blood memory CD4+ clonotypes were comparable, with averages of some 39,000 in patients and approximately 30,000 in controls.

Library construction relied on the immunoSEQ multiplex PCR assay. The table comes from immuneACCESS by way of TCRdb, which keeps in-frame sequences with V and J called. Part of the clones is missing from these tables; in studies checked, under half for an unresolved V gene and the rest for unknown reasons. For this sample there are tens of thousands of clones; 78% appear just once. Of the sample, 3.4% falls within the top ten clones. The sequenced sample was CD45RA- memory CD4+ T cells from PBMCs. The cell subset or site label, read with the paper, signifies: memory T cells sorted ex vivo from peripheral blood. The clonotype originates from a human donor with narcolepsy. The chain is encoded by TRBV5-1 joined to TRBJ2-7, with no confidently assigned D gene. Here the CDR3 is given as CASGNSYEQYF. The DNA sequence reads TGCGCCAGCGGTAACTCCTACGAGCAGTACTTC.